The subject of this entry is one T cell receptor beta chain. The sample belongs to a study of blood T cell repertoires in COVID-19. Study-level information: There were acute and convalescent COVID-19 samples, and they came from the United States, Italy and Spain. T cells, B-cell-depleted T cells, or PBMCs supplied cDNA or gDNA.

CDR1 WNHNN and CDR2 SYGVQD come from the germline V gene (reference sequence). This CDR3 has 12 residues. V shed 6 bases and J shed 6 bases, with 9 bases lying between them. The repertoire was sequenced with immunoSEQ multiplex PCR; TCRdb's copy has only in-frame clones and lacks some. The table lists approximately 110,000 clones, approximately 85% of them singletons. This chain connects TRBV10-1 to TRBJ1-5, with D possibly TRBD1 on 5 matching bases. The TCR was taken from a man in his sixties or seventies with acute or convalescent COVID-19. Input material: peripheral blood. For the CDR3, the DNA is TGCGCCAGCAGCGTAACAGGTCAGCCCCAGCATTTT. It encodes CASSVTGQPQHF.